This passage covers 31 T cell receptor beta chains from one sample sequenced in a study of cytomegalovirus exposure and HLA in healthy donors (dated by TCRdb to about 2017). The method was the immunoSEQ multiplex PCR assay. For the multiplex PCR, a mixture combining 60 forward primers for TCR Vbeta segments and 13 reverse primers for TCR Jbeta segments was used. TCRdb stores this immuneACCESS table with in-frame sequences only. Part of the clones is absent; in the studies checked, under half of the shortfall reflects unresolved V genes, and no reason is known for the rest. This sample comprises 55,000 to 80,000 clones, 75% of them detected only once. In total, the top ten clones hold roughly 12% of the sample. Material for sequencing was PBMCs. The receptors were sampled from a man aged 65 to 79 in good health and CMV-seronegative.

The V call is TRBV30, the J call TRBJ1-5, with D perhaps matching TRBD1 (6 bases). V was cut by 2 bases and J by 4 bases, with 9 bases left in between. From germline, CDR1 is GTSNPN and CDR2 SVGIG (reference sequence). The CDR3 has 13 amino acids. Here the CDR3 reads CAWSPGQNQPQHF. The DNA of the CDR3 is TGTGCCTGGAGTCCGGGACAAAATCAGCCCCAGCATTTT.

The rearrangement links TRBV7-2 to TRBJ2-3; TRBD2 aligns across 9 bases. Per the germline V gene, CDR1 is SGHTA and CDR2 is FQGNSA. CDR3 size: 17 residues. Trimming cost V 5 bases and J 0 bases; bases outside gene matches: 9. CDR3 DNA: TGTGCCAGCAGCCGTACTACTACTAGCGGGAGCACAGATACGCAGTATTTT. It codes for CASSRTTTSGSTDTQYF.

The sample holds a few counts of this clone. This CDR3 reads CASSARLGGSYNEQFF. DNA for the CDR3: TGCGCCAGCAGCGCAAGACTTGGCGGGAGCTACAATGAGCAGTTCTTC. The chain is built from TRBV5-1 and TRBJ2-1; 7 bases agree with TRBD2. The ends lost 4 bases at V and 3 bases at J; junction bases unmatched: 10. The CDR3 is 16 residues long. Germline V gives CDR1 SGHRS, CDR2 YFSETQ.

This chain joins TRBV18 and TRBJ2-7, with D perhaps TRBD1 (5 bases). In germline, CDR1 is KGHSH, CDR2 LQKENI. CDR3 length equals 13 residues. V was cut by 6 bases and J by 5 bases, with 14 bases left in between. Written as DNA, the CDR3 is TGTGCCAGCTCCAGGGCGCATACAGACGAGCAGTACTTC. This sequence encodes CASSRAHTDEQYF.

The genes are TRBV9 and TRBJ2-4; 9 bases align to TRBD1. This CDR3 comprises 17 residues. Germline CDR1 is SGDLS and CDR2 is YYNGEE. V shed 3 bases and J 1 base; nucleotides not matched to a gene: 8. The CDR3: CASSATGGRTAKNIQYF. CDR3 bases: TGTGCCAGCAGCGCAACAGGGGGCAGGACGGCCAAAAACATTCAGTACTTC.

CDR3 bases: TGTGCCAGCAGCTTAAAGGGGGTTCCGTCGATTGAGACCCAGTACTTC. Translating gives CASSLKGVPSIETQYF. The gene calls are TRBV7-2 and TRBJ2-5; possibly TRBD1 for D (6 bases). CDR3 length: 16 amino acids. V lost 2 bases, J lost 5 bases, and 18 bases lay in between. Per the germline V gene, CDR1 is SGHTA and CDR2 is FQGNSA.

The gene calls are TRBV10-3 and TRBJ2-7; 8 bases line up with TRBD2. Germline lookup yields CDR1 ENHRY and CDR2 SYGVKD. The CDR3 totals 13 residues. Trimming at V came to 8 bases and at J to 6 bases, leaving 9 bases not matched to a gene. DNA for the CDR3: TGTGCCATCGAGGAGCGGGAGCGCGGCGAGCAGTACTTC. Amino acids: CAIEERERGEQYF.

This sequence joins TRBV28 and TRBJ1-4, with 9 nucleotides matching TRBD1. Per germline, CDR1 MDHEN and CDR2 SYDVKM. V was pared by 4 bases and J by 5 bases, with 2 bases of the junction left unmatched. This CDR3 has 14 amino acids. CDR3 sequence: CASSSTGGNEKLFF. CDR3 DNA: TGTGCCAGCAGTTCGACAGGGGGGAATGAAAAACTGTTTTTT.

This rearrangement joins TRBV6-1 to TRBJ2-3; 7 bases are a match to TRBD1. CDR3 length: 14 residues. The trim removed 6 bases at V and 1 base at J, leaving 4 bases unmatched. From germline, CDR1 is MNHNS and CDR2 SASEGT. CDR3 in DNA: TGTGCCAGCAGCCTGCAGGGGGGCACAGATACGCAGTATTTT. Amino acids: CASSLQGGTDTQYF.

The rearrangement joins TRBV7-9 to TRBJ2-3; D may be TRBD2 (7 bases). Germline CDR1 reads SEHNR; CDR2 reads FQNEAQ (reference sequence). Trimming cost V 4 bases and J 3 bases, with 14 bases left between them. This CDR3 has 15 residues. This CDR3 reads CASSYKSGTTDTQYF. In nucleotides, the CDR3 is TGTGCCAGCAGCTATAAGAGCGGGACAACAGATACGCAGTATTTT.

The rearrangement links TRBV7-2 to TRBJ2-7; TRBD2 matches at 8 bases. This CDR3 has 14 amino acids. V was pared by 5 bases and J by 5 bases, with 8 bases of the junction left unmatched. Per germline, CDR1 SGHTA and CDR2 FQGNSA. The CDR3 DNA reads TGTGCCAGCAGCCCTACGGGACTAGTTAACGAGCAGTACTTC. This encodes CASSPTGLVNEQYF.

The rearrangement uses TRBV7-9 and TRBJ2-3; 11 bases are shared with TRBD2. Germline V CDR1 and CDR2: SEHNR, FQNEAQ (reference sequence). V lost 4 bases, J lost 0 bases, and 3 bases stayed unmatched. The CDR3 runs to 16 residues. CDR3 loop: CASSSWTSGSTDTQYF. In DNA form, the CDR3 reads TGTGCCAGCAGCTCTTGGACTAGCGGGAGCACAGATACGCAGTATTTT.

V is TRBV18 and J is TRBJ2-1; 10 nucleotides match TRBD1. This CDR3 comprises 15 residues. Germline assignment: CDR1 KGHSH and CDR2 LQKENI. The V segment lost 0 bases and the J segment 6 bases; nucleotides outside the gene matches: 2. The CDR3 coding sequence is TGTGCCAGCTCACCACCGACAGGGGGCTTCAATGAGCAGTTCTTC. Translated, it gives CASSPPTGGFNEQFF. Based on the CDR3 plus reference TRBV18 and TRBJ2-1, the full variable domain is NAGVMQNPRHLVRRRGQEARLRCSPMKGHSHVYWYRQLPEEGLKFMVYLQKENIIDESGMPKERFSAEFPKEGPSILRIQQVVRGDSAAYFCASSPPTGGFNEQFFGPGTRLTVL.

This clone was observed a single time. This chain joins TRBV28 and TRBJ2-7; D uncertain. Germline V CDR1 and CDR2: MDHEN, SYDVKM. The CDR3 length is 15 residues. V lost 3 bases and J lost 0, with 12 bases in between. This CDR3 reads CASSLFGGGSYEQYF. CDR3 nucleotide sequence: TGTGCCAGCAGTTTGTTCGGCGGCGGCTCCTACGAGCAGTACTTC.

The chain employs TRBV6-4 and TRBJ2-3, with 13 bases fitting TRBD2. Per germline, CDR1 MRHNA and CDR2 SNTAGT. The V gene end was trimmed by 8 bases and the J gene end by 6 bases; junction bases not matched to a gene: 20. CDR3 length: 19 residues. In DNA form, the CDR3 reads TGTGCCAGCGCCTGGACCGGGAAGGGACTAGCGGGACTATGGGATACGCAGTATTTT. This gives the protein CASAWTGKGLAGLWDTQYF.

This clone appeared a few times. This rearrangement joins TRBV11-2 to TRBJ2-3; TRBD2 might be the D (6 bases). V was shortened by 0 bases and J by 10 bases, with 14 bases between the two germline ends. Germline values: CDR1 SGHAT, CDR2 FQNNGV. This CDR3 spans 14 amino acids. The CDR3 protein is CASSLDYPGGAQYF. The DNA of the CDR3 is TGTGCCAGCAGCTTAGACTACCCCGGGGGTGCGCAGTATTTT. The full variable domain, rest sourced from reference TRBV11-2 and TRBJ2-3, is EAGVAQSPRYKIIEKRQSVAFWCNPISGHATLYWYQQILGQGPKLLIQFQNNGVVDDSQLPKDRFSAERLKGVDSTLKIQPAKLEDSAVYLCASSLDYPGGAQYFGPGTRLTVL.

The rearrangement uses TRBV6-1 and TRBJ2-2; possible D gene TRBD2, 6 bases. The CDR3 loop spans 16 amino acids. Germline CDR1 is MNHNS and CDR2 is SASEGT. Trimming removed 3 bases at V and 0 bases at J, with 11 bases between. The CDR3 protein is CASSDSLASNTGELFF. The CDR3 nucleotides are TGTGCCAGCAGTGATTCGCTAGCGTCGAACACCGGGGAGCTGTTTTTT.

This clone showed up just a few times. This chain links TRBV5-1 with TRBJ1-1, with 9 positions matching TRBD1. CDR3 length: 15 residues. Germline V lookup: CDR1 SGHRS, CDR2 YFSETQ. V lost 0 bases and J lost 1; bases outside the gene matches: 1. CDR3: CASSLEGQGNTEAFF. The CDR3 bases are TGCGCCAGCAGCTTGGAGGGACAGGGGAACACTGAAGCTTTCTTT.

This clone has only a few counts. V and J are TRBV5-6 and TRBJ2-2, with 12 bases matching TRBD2. Germline values: CDR1 SGHDT, CDR2 YYEEEE. The CDR3 contains 18 residues. V was pared by 0 bases and J by 0 bases, with 3 bases of the junction left unmatched. The chain's CDR3 is CASSLGLAGAANTGELFF. CDR3 nucleotides: TGTGCCAGCAGCTTGGGACTAGCGGGGGCCGCGAACACCGGGGAGCTGTTTTTT.

V and J are TRBV29-1 and TRBJ2-3; D unclear. V lost 6 bases, J lost 1 base, and 5 bases lay in between. Germline lookup yields CDR1 SQVTM and CDR2 ANQGSEA. The CDR3 is 11 residues long. The CDR3, as DNA: TGCAGCGTCCCCGGCACAGATACGCAGTATTTT. Its translation: CSVPGTDTQYF.

J is TRBJ2-2 and V is TRBV4-3; 9 bases fit TRBD2. The CDR3 covers 16 residues. Trimming removed 4 bases from V and 5 bases from J; junction bases left unmatched: 8. Germline V gene sequence: CDR1 LGHNA, CDR2 YSLEER. CDR3 sequence reads: CASSRELAGETGELFF. The CDR3 coding sequence is TGCGCCAGCAGCCGAGAATTAGCGGGAGAGACCGGGGAGCTGTTTTTT.

The chain employs TRBV28 and TRBJ1-4; maybe TRBD1 (5 bases). V was cut by 5 bases and J by 5 bases, with 15 bases left in between. The CDR3 is 15 residues long. CDR1 is MDHEN, CDR2 SYDVKM, per germline. In DNA form, the CDR3 reads TGTGCCAGCAGTGGGGGGGGAGGGGCAAATGAAAAACTGTTTTTT. This sequence encodes CASSGGGGANEKLFF.

This sequence joins TRBV9 and TRBJ2-5; D possibly corresponds to TRBD1 (6 bases). Germline V lookup: CDR1 SGDLS, CDR2 YYNGEE. The ends were cut back, 0 bases at V and 5 bases at J, with 17 bases in the middle. The CDR3 runs to 16 residues. CDR3 coding DNA: TGTGCCAGCAGCGTAGGGTCTGACAGGCCGTGGGAGACCCAGTACTTC. Its protein product is CASSVGSDRPWETQYF.

The chain couples TRBV10-3 to TRBJ1-6, with D perhaps matching TRBD1 (5 bases). The V gene's germline CDR1 is ENHRY and CDR2 SYGVKD. This CDR3 has 16 residues. Between the trimmed V and J ends, which lost 2 bases and 5 bases, there was a span of 13 bases. CDR3: CAISERSEGDNSPLHF. Written as DNA, the CDR3 is TGTGCCATCAGTGAGAGGAGTGAAGGGGATAATTCACCCCTCCACTTT.

This chain connects TRBV10-2 to TRBJ1-1; the D is unclear. V was shortened by 2 bases and J by 1 base, with 8 bases between the two germline ends. The CDR3 spans 14 residues. Germline V gene data show CDR1 as WSHSY and CDR2 as SAAADI. CDR3 sequence (DNA): TGCGCCAGCAGTGAGACCCGACAGAACACTGAAGCTTTCTTT. Translated: CASSETRQNTEAFF.

The rearrangement links TRBV7-2 to TRBJ1-2; 8 bases agree with TRBD1. J gave up 0 bases and V 5 bases, and 2 bases lay outside the gene matches. The germline V gene encodes CDR1 SGHTA and CDR2 FQGNSA. The CDR3 is made up of 14 amino acids. DNA for the CDR3: TGTGCCAGCAGCGGACAGGGAGCTAACTATGGCTACACCTTC. This codes for CASSGQGANYGYTF.

This clone was recorded only once. The V gene is TRBV10-3, the J gene TRBJ1-2, with a tentative D call TRBD1 (6 bases). Per the germline V gene, CDR1 is ENHRY and CDR2 is SYGVKD. Deletions cut 4 bases from V and 4 bases from J, with 13 bases between. This CDR3 is built from 14 residues. The CDR3 loop is CAISGQVNGYGYTF. The DNA for the CDR3 is TGTGCCATCAGTGGACAGGTTAATGGCTATGGCTACACCTTC.

The V gene is TRBV6-5, the J gene TRBJ1-4, with D possibly matching TRBD1 (5 bases). Trimming cost V 10 bases and J 7 bases, with 22 bases left between them. Germline CDR1 is MNHEY and CDR2 is SVGAGI. The CDR3 spans 15 residues. CDR3: CATTIPQGPGEKLFF. Written as DNA, the CDR3 is TGTGCCACCACCATTCCCCAGGGTCCTGGTGAAAAACTGTTTTTT.

This clone was seen a single time. J is TRBJ2-7 and V is TRBV28; the D is unclear. This CDR3 contains 15 residues. V lost 7 bases and J lost 3, with 19 bases in between. CDR1 is MDHEN, CDR2 SYDVKM, per germline. The CDR3 sequence is CASTSGLASLYEQYF. The CDR3, as DNA: TGTGCCAGCACCTCGGGTCTTGCATCTCTCTACGAGCAGTACTTC.

Worth noting for this clone: A far larger clone is a single base away, which makes a read error likely. The chain recombines TRBV9 with TRBJ2-7, with 7 nucleotides matching TRBD2. The last part of the DNA fits TRBJ2-1 better; the J call may be wrong. This CDR3 region has 16 residues. Germline values: CDR1 SGDLS, CDR2 YYNGEE. Here the CDR3 reads CASSVGWRGTYNEQFF. The DNA for the CDR3 is TGTGCCAGTAGCGTAGGGTGGCGGGGGACCTACAATGAGCAGTTCTTC.

The sample holds a few counts of this clone. The chain employs TRBV10-1 and TRBJ2-7, with unresolved D. CDR3 length: 13 amino acids. V lost 0 bases to trimming and J lost 6 bases, with 9 bases between them. Germline V gene lookup returns CDR1 WNHNN and CDR2 SYGVQD (reference sequence). The CDR3 is CASSESIDSEQYF. In nucleotides, the CDR3 is TGCGCCAGCAGTGAGTCGATAGATTCCGAGCAGTACTTC.